Listed below are T cell receptor beta chains from one sample, sequenced in a study of T cell responses to AZD1222 COVID-19 vaccine. Profiling relied on immunoSEQ multiplex PCR, and the TCRdb table lists in-frame clones only, not all of them. The data show 90,000 to 100,000 clones, around 89% seen once. The sequences come from peripheral blood, collected on day 0 of AZD1222 vaccination. The origin of the receptors is an adult in good health. Both conserved end residues are part of each CDR3. The D gene is left open where the match is weak. Some rows mark clone size as missing; the rest say once, few, many or name a class of expanded clone.

D gene: TRBD2
J gene: TRBJ2-3
V gene: TRBV27
clone size: -
CDR3 DNA: TGTGCCAGCAGTCCTCGTGGGACTAGCGGCACAGATACGCAGTATTTT
CDR3 protein: CASSPRGTSGTDTQYF

D gene: TRBD2
J gene: TRBJ2-7
V gene: TRBV14
clone size: -
CDR3 DNA: TGTGCCAGCAGCCCCCGGACTAGCTCCTACGAGCAGTACTTC
CDR3 protein: CASSPRTSSYEQYF

D gene: -
J gene: TRBJ1-1
V gene: TRBV7-9
clone size: once
CDR3 DNA: TGTGCCAGCAGCTTAGAGGCGGGGAGAGGTACTGAAGCTTTCTTT
CDR3 protein: CASSLEAGRGTEAFF

D gene: -
J gene: TRBJ2-7
V gene: TRBV2
clone size: once
CDR3 DNA: TGTGCCAGCAGTGCCGACAGGAACTCCTACGAGCAGTACTTC
CDR3 protein: CASSADRNSYEQYF

D gene: TRBD2
J gene: TRBJ2-3
V gene: TRBV9
clone size: -
CDR3 DNA: TGTGCCAGCAGCGTCACCGGGACTAGTGATACGCAGTATTTT
CDR3 protein: CASSVTGTSDTQYF

D gene: -
J gene: TRBJ1-5
V gene: TRBV19
clone size: -
CDR3 DNA: TGTGCCAGAGTTGGTCCCCGGAGGCCCCAGCATTTT
CDR3 protein: CARVGPRRPQHF

D gene: -
J gene: TRBJ1-1
V gene: TRBV10-2
clone size: -
CDR3 DNA: TGCGCCAGCAGTGACAAAATAACGAACACTGAAGCTTTCTTT
CDR3 protein: CASSDKITNTEAFF

D gene: -
J gene: TRBJ1-5
V gene: TRBV27
clone size: -
CDR3 DNA: TGTGCCAGCAGTTTTAAGGGACCCTATAGCAATCAGCCCCAGCATTTT
CDR3 protein: CASSFKGPYSNQPQHF

D gene: -
J gene: TRBJ1-2
V gene: TRBV6-5
clone size: -
CDR3 DNA: TGTGCCAGCAGTCCCCACCTAACAGGCGGATATGGCTACACCTTC
CDR3 protein: CASSPHLTGGYGYTF

D gene: TRBD2
J gene: TRBJ2-1
V gene: TRBV29-1
clone size: -
CDR3 DNA: TGCAGCGTGGATGGTAGCGGGTCTTACAATGAGCAGTTCTTC
CDR3 protein: CSVDGSGSYNEQFF

D gene: TRBD2
J gene: TRBJ2-7
V gene: TRBV18
clone size: -
CDR3 DNA: TGTGCCAGCTCACCATCAAGCGGGAAACTCTCCTACGAGCAGTACTTC
CDR3 protein: CASSPSSGKLSYEQYF

D gene: -
J gene: TRBJ2-5
V gene: TRBV30
clone size: -
CDR3 DNA: TGTGCCGGAACCGCGGCGGGAGAGACCCAGTACTTC
CDR3 protein: CAGTAAGETQYF

D gene: TRBD1
J gene: TRBJ1-2
V gene: TRBV5-1
clone size: few
CDR3 DNA: TGCGCCAGCAGCTTGCGCACAGGGGAGGGCTACACCTTC
CDR3 protein: CASSLRTGEGYTF

D gene: TRBD1
J gene: TRBJ1-4
V gene: TRBV7-9
clone size: -
CDR3 DNA: TGTGCCAGCAGCCCCGGACAGGTGCCTTTTAATGAAAAACTGTTTTTT
CDR3 protein: CASSPGQVPFNEKLFF

D gene: -
J gene: TRBJ1-6
V gene: TRBV7-8
clone size: -
CDR3 DNA: TGTGCCAGCAGACGAGACCAAATTAATTCACCCCTCCACTTT
CDR3 protein: CASRRDQINSPLHF

D gene: -
J gene: TRBJ1-2
V gene: TRBV15
clone size: -
CDR3 DNA: TGTGCCACCAGCAGAGGACATGAGGGCTACACCTTC
CDR3 protein: CATSRGHEGYTF

D gene: TRBD1
J gene: TRBJ2-7
V gene: TRBV23-1
clone size: -
CDR3 DNA: TGCGCCAGCAGCTCCTCGAGGGGACAGGGGAGGAACGAGCAGTACTTC
CDR3 protein: CASSSSRGQGRNEQYF

D gene: TRBD2
J gene: TRBJ2-7
V gene: TRBV27
clone size: -
CDR3 DNA: TGTGCCAGCAGTTTATCGGGACTAGCGGGAGGTTACGAGCAGTACTTC
CDR3 protein: CASSLSGLAGGYEQYF

D gene: TRBD1
J gene: TRBJ2-7
V gene: TRBV7-3
clone size: -
CDR3 DNA: TGTGCCAGCAGCCTCACACCGGGGAGGACAGGGAGCGAGCAGTACTTC
CDR3 protein: CASSLTPGRTGSEQYF

D gene: -
J gene: TRBJ1-5
V gene: TRBV19
clone size: -
CDR3 DNA: TGTGCCAGTAGTATCCTCAATCAGCCCCAGCATTTT
CDR3 protein: CASSILNQPQHF

D gene: TRBD2
J gene: TRBJ2-2
V gene: TRBV9
clone size: -
CDR3 DNA: TGTGCCAGCAGCGTCGCTAGCGGGGGGACCGGGGAGCTGTTTTTT
CDR3 protein: CASSVASGGTGELFF

D gene: TRBD2
J gene: TRBJ2-5
V gene: TRBV7-8
clone size: -
CDR3 DNA: TGTGCCAGCAGCTTACCCCTAGGGCTAGCGGCCCAAGAGACCCAGTACTTC
CDR3 protein: CASSLPLGLAAQETQYF

D gene: TRBD1
J gene: TRBJ1-2
V gene: TRBV6-5
clone size: -
CDR3 DNA: TGTGCCAGCAGTCCCCGACAGGGAAAATATGGCTACACCTTC
CDR3 protein: CASSPRQGKYGYTF

D gene: TRBD1
J gene: TRBJ1-6
V gene: TRBV7-2
clone size: -
CDR3 DNA: TGTGCCAGCAGCTTAGAACAGGGGTATTCACCCCTCCACTTT
CDR3 protein: CASSLEQGYSPLHF

D gene: TRBD2
J gene: TRBJ2-2
V gene: TRBV28
clone size: -
CDR3 DNA: TGTGCCAGCAAGAGAGCGGGAGGGGACACCGGGGAGCTGTTTTTT
CDR3 protein: CASKRAGGDTGELFF

D gene: TRBD1
J gene: TRBJ1-2
V gene: TRBV7-2
clone size: -
CDR3 DNA: TGTGCCAGCAGCCGTCGGACAGGGGGATATGGTGGCTACACCTTC
CDR3 protein: CASSRRTGGYGGYTF

D gene: TRBD2
J gene: TRBJ2-3
V gene: TRBV4-3
clone size: -
CDR3 DNA: TGCGCCAGCAGCCAAGAGTCCGTAGCGGGGACAGATACGCAGTATTTT
CDR3 protein: CASSQESVAGTDTQYF

D gene: TRBD1
J gene: TRBJ2-7
V gene: TRBV10-1
clone size: -
CDR3 DNA: TGCGCCAGTAGGGACAGGGCAGACTACGAGCAGTACTTC
CDR3 protein: CASRDRADYEQYF

D gene: TRBD1
J gene: TRBJ2-7
V gene: TRBV29-1
clone size: -
CDR3 DNA: TGCAGCGTTGAACTCCATTCGGGACAGGGGGGTTACGAGCAGTACTTC
CDR3 protein: CSVELHSGQGGYEQYF

D gene: -
J gene: TRBJ2-1
V gene: TRBV5-1
clone size: -
CDR3 DNA: TGCGCCAGCACTATGACGGGGCTCAACTCCTACAATGAGCAGTTCTTC
CDR3 protein: CASTMTGLNSYNEQFF

D gene: -
J gene: TRBJ2-7
V gene: TRBV6-2/TRBV6-3
clone size: few
CDR3 DNA: TGTGCCAGCAGTTACCAGACCTACGAGCAGTACTTC
CDR3 protein: CASSYQTYEQYF